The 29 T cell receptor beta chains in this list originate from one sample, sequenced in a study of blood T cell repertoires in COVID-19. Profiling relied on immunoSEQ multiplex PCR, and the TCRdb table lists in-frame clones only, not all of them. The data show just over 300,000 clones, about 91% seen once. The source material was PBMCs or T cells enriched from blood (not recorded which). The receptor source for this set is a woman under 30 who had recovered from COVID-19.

The CDR3 loop is CASSLSDRGLDTEAFF. In DNA, the CDR3 is TGTGCCAGCAGTTTAAGCGACAGGGGGCTTGACACTGAAGCTTTCTTT. V and J are TRBV27 and TRBJ1-1; 10 nucleotides match TRBD1. J gave up 3 bases and V 2 bases, and 6 bases lay outside the gene matches. CDR1 and CDR2 (germline): MNHEY, SMNVEV (reference sequence). The CDR3 covers 16 residues.

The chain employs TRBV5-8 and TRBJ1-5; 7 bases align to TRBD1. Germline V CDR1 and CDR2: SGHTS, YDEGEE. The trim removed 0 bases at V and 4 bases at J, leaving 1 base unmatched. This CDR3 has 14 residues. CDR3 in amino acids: CASSLGTGNQPQHF. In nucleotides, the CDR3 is TGTGCCAGCAGCTTGGGGACAGGTAATCAGCCCCAGCATTTT.

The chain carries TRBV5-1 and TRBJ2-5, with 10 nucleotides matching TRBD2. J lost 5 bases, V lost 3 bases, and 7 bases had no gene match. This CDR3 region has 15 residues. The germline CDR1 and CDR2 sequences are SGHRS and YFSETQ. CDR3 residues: CASSYTGTSEETQYF. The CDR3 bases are TGCGCCAGCAGCTATACCGGGACTAGCGAGGAGACCCAGTACTTC.

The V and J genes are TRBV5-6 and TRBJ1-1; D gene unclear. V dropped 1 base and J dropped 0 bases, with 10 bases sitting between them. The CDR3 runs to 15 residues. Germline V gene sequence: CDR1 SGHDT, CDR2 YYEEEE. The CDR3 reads CASSLMADMNTEAFF. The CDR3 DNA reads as TGTGCCAGCAGCTTGATGGCAGATATGAACACTGAAGCTTTCTTT.

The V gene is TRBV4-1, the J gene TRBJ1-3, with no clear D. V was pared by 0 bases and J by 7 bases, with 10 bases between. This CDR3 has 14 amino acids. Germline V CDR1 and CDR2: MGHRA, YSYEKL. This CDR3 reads CASSQDLAWNTIYF. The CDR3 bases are TGCGCCAGCAGCCAAGATCTGGCTTGGAACACCATATATTTT.

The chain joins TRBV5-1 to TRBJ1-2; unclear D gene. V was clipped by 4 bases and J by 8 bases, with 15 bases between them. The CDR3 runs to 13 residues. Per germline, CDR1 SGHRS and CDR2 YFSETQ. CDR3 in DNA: TGCGCCAGCAGCCATGGAGCGGCCGAGGGCTACACCTTC. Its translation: CASSHGAAEGYTF.

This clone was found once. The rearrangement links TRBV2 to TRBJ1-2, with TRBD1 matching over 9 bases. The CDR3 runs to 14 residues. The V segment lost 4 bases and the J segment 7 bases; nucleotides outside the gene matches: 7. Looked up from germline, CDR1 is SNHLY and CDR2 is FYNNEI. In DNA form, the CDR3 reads TGTGCCAGCAGTGGAAACAGGGGGCTGAGTGGCTACACCTTC. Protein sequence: CASSGNRGLSGYTF.

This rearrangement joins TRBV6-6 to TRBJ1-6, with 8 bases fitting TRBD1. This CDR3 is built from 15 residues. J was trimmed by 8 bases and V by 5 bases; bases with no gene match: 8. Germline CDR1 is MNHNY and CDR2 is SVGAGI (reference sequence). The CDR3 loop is CASSVDRGEYSPLHF. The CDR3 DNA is TGTGCCAGCAGTGTAGACAGGGGAGAATATTCACCCCTCCACTTT.

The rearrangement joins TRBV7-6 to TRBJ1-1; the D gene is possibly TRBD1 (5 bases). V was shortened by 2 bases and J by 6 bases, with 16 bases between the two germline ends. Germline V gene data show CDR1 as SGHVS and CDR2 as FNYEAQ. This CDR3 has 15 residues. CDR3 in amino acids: CASSLQQGGVAEAFF. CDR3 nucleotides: TGTGCCAGCAGCTTACAGCAGGGAGGAGTTGCTGAAGCTTTCTTT.

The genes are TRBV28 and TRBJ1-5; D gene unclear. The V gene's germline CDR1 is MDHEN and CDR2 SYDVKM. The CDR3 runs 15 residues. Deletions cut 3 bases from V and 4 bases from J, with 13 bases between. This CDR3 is CASSFESQPNQPQHF. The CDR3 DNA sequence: TGTGCCAGCAGTTTTGAATCACAGCCAAATCAGCCCCAGCATTTT.

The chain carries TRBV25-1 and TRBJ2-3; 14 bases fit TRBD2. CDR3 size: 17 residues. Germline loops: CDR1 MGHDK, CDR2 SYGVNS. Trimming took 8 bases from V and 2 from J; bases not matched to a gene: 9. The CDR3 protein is CASSGLAGGSYTDTQYF. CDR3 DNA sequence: TGTGCCAGCTCCGGACTAGCGGGGGGATCTTACACAGATACGCAGTATTTT.

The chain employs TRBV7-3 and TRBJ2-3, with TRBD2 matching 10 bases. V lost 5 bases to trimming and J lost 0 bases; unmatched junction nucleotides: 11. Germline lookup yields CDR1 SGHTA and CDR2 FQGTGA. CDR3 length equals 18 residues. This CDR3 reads CASSPTGPTSGSTDTQYF. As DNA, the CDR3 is TGTGCCAGCAGCCCAACGGGGCCGACTAGCGGGAGCACAGATACGCAGTATTTT.

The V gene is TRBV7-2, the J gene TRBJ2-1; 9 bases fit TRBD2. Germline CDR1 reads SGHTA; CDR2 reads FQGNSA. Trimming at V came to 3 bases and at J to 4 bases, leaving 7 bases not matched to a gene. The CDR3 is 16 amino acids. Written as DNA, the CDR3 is TGTGCCAGCAGCTTCCATGGACTAGCGAGGTACAATGAGCAGTTCTTC. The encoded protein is CASSFHGLARYNEQFF.

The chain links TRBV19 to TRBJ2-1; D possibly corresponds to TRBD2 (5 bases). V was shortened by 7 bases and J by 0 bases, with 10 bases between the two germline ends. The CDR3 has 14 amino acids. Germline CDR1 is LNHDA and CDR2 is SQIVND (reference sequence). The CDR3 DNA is TGTGCCAGTAACGGGGTTAGCTCCTACAATGAGCAGTTCTTC. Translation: CASNGVSSYNEQFF.

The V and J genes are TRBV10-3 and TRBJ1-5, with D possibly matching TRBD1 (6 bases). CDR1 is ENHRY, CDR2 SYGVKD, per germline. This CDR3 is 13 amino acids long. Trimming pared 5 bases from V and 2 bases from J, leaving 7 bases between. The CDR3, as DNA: TGTGCCATCAGTCGGACAGGCAATCAGCCCCAGCATTTT. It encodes CAISRTGNQPQHF.

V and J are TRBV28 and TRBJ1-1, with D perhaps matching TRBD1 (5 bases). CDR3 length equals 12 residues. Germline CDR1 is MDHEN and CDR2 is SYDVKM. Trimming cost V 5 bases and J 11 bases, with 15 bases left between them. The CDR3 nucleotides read TGTGCCAGCAGTCTCAGGGTGGCCAGGGCTTTCTTT. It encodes CASSLRVARAFF.

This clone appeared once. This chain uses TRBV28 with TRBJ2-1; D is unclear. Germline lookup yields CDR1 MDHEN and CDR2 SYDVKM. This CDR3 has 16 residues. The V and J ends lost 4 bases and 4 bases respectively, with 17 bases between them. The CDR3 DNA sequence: TGTGCCAGCAGTTCCTTGACTTCATCGGTATACAATGAGCAGTTCTTC. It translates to CASSSLTSSVYNEQFF. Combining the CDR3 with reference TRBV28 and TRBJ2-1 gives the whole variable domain DVKVTQSSRYLVKRTGEKVFLECVQDMDHENMFWYRQDPGLGLRLIYFSYDVKMKEKGDIPEGYSVSREKKERFSLILESASTNQTSMYLCASSSLTSSVYNEQFFGPGTRLTVL.

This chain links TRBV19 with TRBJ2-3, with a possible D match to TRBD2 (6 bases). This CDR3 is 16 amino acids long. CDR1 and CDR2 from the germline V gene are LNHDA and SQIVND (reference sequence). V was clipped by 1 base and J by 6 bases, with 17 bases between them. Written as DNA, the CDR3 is TGTGCCAGTAGTATAGTGGCCGGGCTGGCGGGGGATACGCAGTATTTT. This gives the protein CASSIVAGLAGDTQYF.

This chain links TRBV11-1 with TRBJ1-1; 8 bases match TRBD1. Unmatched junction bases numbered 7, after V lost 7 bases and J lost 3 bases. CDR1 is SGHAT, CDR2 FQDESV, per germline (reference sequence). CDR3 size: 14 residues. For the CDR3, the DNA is TGTGCCAGCAACCCAGGGGGCATGGACACTGAAGCTTTCTTT. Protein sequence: CASNPGGMDTEAFF. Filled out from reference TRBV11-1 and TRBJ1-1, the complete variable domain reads EAEVAQSPRYKITEKSQAVAFWCDPISGHATLYWYRQILGQGPELLVQFQDESVVDDSQLPKDRFSAERLKGVDSTLKIQPAELGDSAMYLCASNPGGMDTEAFFGQGTRLTVV.

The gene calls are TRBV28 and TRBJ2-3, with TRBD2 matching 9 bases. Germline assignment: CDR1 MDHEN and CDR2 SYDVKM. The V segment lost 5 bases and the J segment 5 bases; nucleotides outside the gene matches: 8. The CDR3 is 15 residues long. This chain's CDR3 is CASSGAREGQDTQYF. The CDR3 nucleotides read TGTGCCAGCAGTGGGGCGCGGGAGGGACAAGATACGCAGTATTTT.

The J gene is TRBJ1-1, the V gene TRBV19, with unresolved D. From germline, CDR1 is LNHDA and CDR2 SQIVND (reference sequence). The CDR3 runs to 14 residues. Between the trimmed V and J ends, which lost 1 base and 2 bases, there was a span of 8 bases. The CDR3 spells CASSIGGFNTEAFF. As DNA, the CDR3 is TGTGCCAGTAGTATAGGCGGGTTTAACACTGAAGCTTTCTTT.

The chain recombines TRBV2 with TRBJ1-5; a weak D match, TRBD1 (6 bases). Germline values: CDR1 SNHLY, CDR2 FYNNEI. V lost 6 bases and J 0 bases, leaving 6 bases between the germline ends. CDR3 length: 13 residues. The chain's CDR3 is CASRDSSNQPQHF. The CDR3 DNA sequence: TGTGCCAGCAGGGACAGTAGCAATCAGCCCCAGCATTTT.

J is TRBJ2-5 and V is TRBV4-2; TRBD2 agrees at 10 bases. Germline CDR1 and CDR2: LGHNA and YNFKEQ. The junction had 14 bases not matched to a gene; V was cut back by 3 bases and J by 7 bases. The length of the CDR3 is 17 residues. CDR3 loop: CASSHSAGGLSQGTQYF. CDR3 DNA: TGTGCCAGCAGCCACTCAGCGGGGGGGCTATCACAGGGGACCCAGTACTTC.

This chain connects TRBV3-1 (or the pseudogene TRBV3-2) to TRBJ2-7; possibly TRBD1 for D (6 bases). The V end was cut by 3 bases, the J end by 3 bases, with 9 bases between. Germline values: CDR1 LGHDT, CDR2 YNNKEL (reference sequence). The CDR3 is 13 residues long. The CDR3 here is CASSQGQNYEQYF. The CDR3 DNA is TGTGCCAGCAGCCAGGGACAAAACTACGAGCAGTACTTC.

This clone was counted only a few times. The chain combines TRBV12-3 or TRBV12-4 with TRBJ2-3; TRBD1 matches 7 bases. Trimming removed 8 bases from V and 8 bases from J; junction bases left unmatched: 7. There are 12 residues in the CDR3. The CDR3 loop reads CASVTGSATQYF. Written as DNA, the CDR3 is TGTGCCAGCGTGACAGGGTCAGCTACGCAGTATTTT.

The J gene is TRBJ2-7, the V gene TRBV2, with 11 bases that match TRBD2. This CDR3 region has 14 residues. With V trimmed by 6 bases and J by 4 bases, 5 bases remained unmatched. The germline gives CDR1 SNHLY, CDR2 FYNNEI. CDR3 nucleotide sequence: TGTGCCAGCAGACAGACTAGCGGGACTTACGAGCAGTACTTC. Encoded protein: CASRQTSGTYEQYF.

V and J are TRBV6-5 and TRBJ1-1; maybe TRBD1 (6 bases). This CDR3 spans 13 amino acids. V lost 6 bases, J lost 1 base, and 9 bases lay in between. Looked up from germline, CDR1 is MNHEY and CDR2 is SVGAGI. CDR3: CASSQGKNTEAFF. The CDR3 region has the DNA TGTGCCAGCAGCCAGGGGAAGAACACTGAAGCTTTCTTT.

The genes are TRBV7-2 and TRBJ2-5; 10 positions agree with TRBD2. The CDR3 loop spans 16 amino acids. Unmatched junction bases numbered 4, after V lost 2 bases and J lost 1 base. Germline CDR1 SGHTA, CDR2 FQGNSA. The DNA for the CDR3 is TGTGCCAGCAGCTTAAGCCCTAGCGGGGGCCAAGAGACCCAGTACTTC. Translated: CASSLSPSGGQETQYF.

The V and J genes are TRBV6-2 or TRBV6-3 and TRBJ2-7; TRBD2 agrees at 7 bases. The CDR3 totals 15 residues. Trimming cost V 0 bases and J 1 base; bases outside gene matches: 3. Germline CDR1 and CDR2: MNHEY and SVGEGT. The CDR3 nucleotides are TGTGCCAGCAGTTACTCGGGGGAGGGTTCCTACGAGCAGTACTTC. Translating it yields CASSYSGEGSYEQYF.